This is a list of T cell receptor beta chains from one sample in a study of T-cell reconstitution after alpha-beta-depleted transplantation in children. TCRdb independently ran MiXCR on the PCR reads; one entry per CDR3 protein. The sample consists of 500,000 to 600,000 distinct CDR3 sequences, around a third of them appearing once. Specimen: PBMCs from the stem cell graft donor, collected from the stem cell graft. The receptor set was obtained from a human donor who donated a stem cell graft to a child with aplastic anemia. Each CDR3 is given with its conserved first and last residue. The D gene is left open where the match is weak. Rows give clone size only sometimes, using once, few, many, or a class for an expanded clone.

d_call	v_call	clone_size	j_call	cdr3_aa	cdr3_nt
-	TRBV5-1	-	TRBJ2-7	CASSLPSTYEQYF	TGCGCCAGCAGCTTGCCCTCTACCTACGAGCAGTACTTC
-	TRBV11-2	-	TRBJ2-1	CASSITSSFNNEQFF	TGTGCCAGCAGCATTACTAGCTCTTTTAACAATGAGCAGTTCTTC
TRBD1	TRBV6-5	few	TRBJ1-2	CASSFSGTVDYTF	TGTGCCAGCAGTTTTTCCGGGACAGTTGACTACACCTTC
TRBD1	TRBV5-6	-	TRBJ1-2	CASRPGTANYGYTF	TGTGCCAGCAGGCCCGGGACAGCTAACTATGGCTACACCTTC
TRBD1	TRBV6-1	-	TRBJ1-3	CATRPLTGRDENTIYF	TGTGCCACACGACCTCTGACAGGGAGGGATGAAAACACCATATATTTT
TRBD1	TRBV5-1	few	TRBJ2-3	CASSLIPPTGGTDTQYF	TGCGCCAGCAGCCTCATCCCGCCGACAGGGGGCACAGATACGCAGTATTTT
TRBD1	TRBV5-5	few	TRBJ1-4	CASSLGQGANEKLFF	TGTGCCAGCAGCTTAGGACAGGGTGCTAATGAAAAACTGTTTTTT
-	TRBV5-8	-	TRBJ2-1	CASSLGLRDEQFF	TGTGCCAGCAGCTTGGGACTTCGGGATGAGCAGTTCTTC
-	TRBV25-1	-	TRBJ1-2	CASSWGRDLYGYTF	TGTGCCAGCAGTTGGGGCCGCGACCTCTATGGCTACACCTTC
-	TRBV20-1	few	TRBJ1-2	CSAASFYGYTF	TGCAGTGCTGCCAGCTTCTATGGCTACACCTTC
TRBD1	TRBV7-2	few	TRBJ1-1	CASSLVGGTNTEAFF	TGTGCCAGCAGCTTAGTAGGGGGCACTAACACTGAAGCTTTCTTT
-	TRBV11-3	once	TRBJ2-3	CASSLRGSLRTDTQYF	TGTGCCAGCAGCTTAAGGGGCAGCTTGAGGACAGATACGCAGTATTTT
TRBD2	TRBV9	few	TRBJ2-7	CASSVGGRAPVQYF	TGTGCCAGCAGCGTAGGAGGGAGGGCCCCCGTTCAGTACTTC
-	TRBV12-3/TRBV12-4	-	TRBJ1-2	CASSPHRGLNYGYTF	TGTGCCAGCAGTCCGCATAGGGGGTTAAACTATGGCTACACCTTC
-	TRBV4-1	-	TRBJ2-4	CASSQDYGIAKNIQYF	TGCGCCAGCAGCCAAGATTACGGAATTGCGAAAAACATTCAGTACTTC
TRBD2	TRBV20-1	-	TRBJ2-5	CSANLAGGETQYF	TGCAGTGCTAATTTAGCGGGTGGGGAGACCCAGTACTTC
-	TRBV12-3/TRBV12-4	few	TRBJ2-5	CASSFSYLAQETQYF	TGTGCCAGCAGTTTTTCCTACCTCGCTCAAGAGACCCAGTACTTC
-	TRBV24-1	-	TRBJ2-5	CATSVGKTQYF	TGTGCCACCAGTGTAGGGAAGACCCAGTACTTC
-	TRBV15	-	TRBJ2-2	CATSRDLPMSSPLGELFF	TGTGCCACCAGCAGAGATCTCCCGATGTCAAGCCCTCTCGGGGAGCTGTTTTTT
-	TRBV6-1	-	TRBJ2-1	CASSPSRRRAEQFF	TGTGCCAGCAGTCCCTCCCGGAGGCGGGCTGAGCAGTTCTTC
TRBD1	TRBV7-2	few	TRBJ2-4	CASSFEPGGANIQYF	TGTGCCAGCAGCTTCGAGCCAGGGGGCGCGAACATTCAGTACTTC
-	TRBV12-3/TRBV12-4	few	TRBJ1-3	CASTQAGNTIYF	TGTGCCAGCACCCAGGCTGGAAACACCATATATTTT
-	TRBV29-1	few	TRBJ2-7	CSVETGRNYEQYF	TGCAGCGTTGAAACAGGGAGGAACTACGAGCAGTACTTC